The 2 T cell receptor beta chains presented below share a single source sample, sequenced in a study of blood T cell repertoires in COVID-19. Clones were read by immunoSEQ multiplex PCR, and TCRdb kept only the in-frame ones, dropping some. The table shows about 120,000 clones, with over 75% occurring only once. The sequencing sample was made of peripheral blood. These receptors all stem from a man aged 60 to 69 with active or convalescent COVID-19.

The V and J genes are TRBV9 and TRBJ2-3; 13 nucleotides agree with TRBD2. CDR1 and CDR2 (germline): SGDLS, YYNGEE. J lost 4 bases, V lost 3 bases, and 8 bases had no gene match. The CDR3 covers 17 residues. The CDR3 loop is CASSAQGTSGIADTQYF. The CDR3 nucleotides read TGTGCCAGCAGCGCCCAAGGGACTAGCGGGATTGCAGATACGCAGTATTTT.

This clone was seen just once. The chain couples TRBV15 to TRBJ2-2, with 8 positions matching TRBD2. Per germline, CDR1 LNHNV and CDR2 YYDKDF (reference sequence). V dropped 5 bases and J dropped 9; count of bases not matched to a gene: 5. The CDR3 has 13 residues. CDR3 bases: TGTGCCACCAGCGGTAGCGGGAACAGGGAGCTGTTTTTT. Translation gives CATSGSGNRELFF.